A selection of T cell receptor beta chains follows, all from one sample in a study of Graves' ophthalmopathy and Graves' hyperthyroidism. TCRdb reprocessed the multiplex PCR reads with MiXCR, giving one entry per CDR3 protein. The table records about 410,000 distinct CDR3 sequences, approximately 20% of them present only once. The sample comprised peripheral blood. These receptors all stem from a woman between 18 and 29 years old with Graves' ophthalmopathy. CDR3s include the opening cysteine and the closing phenylalanine or tryptophan.

TRBV6-4 | CASSDSSGSPTDTQYF
TRBV9 | CASSASRGATEAFF
TRBV13 | CASSLTGETQYF
TRBV20-1 | CSARDLGHRGTEAFF
TRBV20-1 | CSAPAVAGGPYEQYF
TRBV18 | CASSTDRGQPQHF
TRBV7-2 | CASRAPTPNTIYF
TRBV7-2 | CASSFLAPQETQYF
TRBV7-8 | CASSFSGSAAFF
TRBV19 | CASSINRLRETQYF
TRBV11-2 | CASSLGTDRYSNQPQHF
TRBV12-3/TRBV12-4 | CASTLIPSYEQYF
TRBV6-5 | CASSRRDTDYSPLHF
TRBV28 | CASSSWRATYEQYF
TRBV11-2 | CASSLDRLAVEQYF
TRBV28 | CASSFVVGTGVNTEAFF
TRBV12-3/TRBV12-4 | CASQQNNNQPQHF
TRBV10-1 | CASDRQRGFHTGELFF
TRBV12-3/TRBV12-4 | CASSFRVGNTEAFF
TRBV20-1 | CSARTRDIGGYGYTF
TRBV20-1 | CSARPGTSTTQETQYF
TRBV6-1 | CASSDQDRSIQYF
TRBV28 | CASSSRLAGDGNTGELFF
TRBV9 | CASSLDRGEQYF
TRBV14 | CASSPRGVGASYEQYF
TRBV19 | CASSILHGGANVLTF
TRBV6-5 | CASMSQQETQYF
TRBV12-3/TRBV12-4 | CASTLQGSETQYF
TRBV6-1 | CASSDGGGGQETQYF
TRBV6-1 | CASSTQGNTDTQYF
TRBV11-1 | CASSERSLANTGELFF
TRBV30 | CAWSSLEAFF
TRBV7-9 | CASSKLTGIEKETQYF
TRBV29-1 | CSVEGLAGGPNYEQYF
TRBV2 | CASPKSDRAQFEAFF
TRBV28 | CASKGSGEMEAFF
TRBV24-1 | CATSDAPGANSGANVLTF
TRBV6-2/TRBV6-3 | CASSSAKALNTEAFF
TRBV12-3/TRBV12-4 | CASIGGDYSNQSQHF
TRBV27 | CASSLSGLDGNYGYTF